These T cell receptor beta chains were read from a single sample in a study of T cell repertoires in cytomegalovirus infection. TCRdb recomputed calls from the reads with MiXCR, one row per CDR3 protein. The table records approximately 1,000,000 distinct CDR3 sequences, approximately 33% of them present only once. These receptors have no identified antigens. The sequencing used cultured CD8+ T cells from PBMCs, collected from culture after CMV antigen stimulation. Receptors were obtained from a human donor in good health (CMV status not recorded). Some clones in this sample may be carry-over from other donors' samples. Each CDR3 is given with its conserved first and last residue. Each record gives: D gene, V gene, J gene, clone size, CDR3 DNA, CDR3 protein. D genes are given only for firm matches. A clone size is listed for some rows: how often the clone was seen (once, few, many), or a class if it is expanded.

TRBD1	TRBV13	TRBJ1-1	NA	TGTGCCAGCAGCCCCTGGGCGCTGGGACAGGGCAACACTGAAGCTTTCTTT	CASSPWALGQGNTEAFF
NA	TRBV7-4	TRBJ1-2	NA	TGTGTCAGCAGGGACCGCCTGGGGGGCTACACCTTC	CVSRDRLGGYTF
NA	TRBV27	TRBJ2-7	NA	TGTGCCAGCAGTTTAAGTCGCACGGACGAGCAGTACTTC	CASSLSRTDEQYF
TRBD2	TRBV7-3	TRBJ2-3	many	TGTGCCAGCAGCCCCGAGGCTGGCGGGGGGCCAGATACGCAGTATTTT	CASSPEAGGGPDTQYF
NA	TRBV15	TRBJ2-1	NA	TGTGCCACCAGCAGGACAGGACAGACGAGCTCCTACAATGAGCAGTTCTTC	CATSRTGQTSSYNEQFF
TRBD1	TRBV29-1	TRBJ2-5	NA	TGCAGCGTTGAACCGGGACAGGGTGTGAAGACCCAGTACTTC	CSVEPGQGVKTQYF
TRBD2	TRBV4-1	TRBJ2-4	NA	TGCGCCAGCAGCCAAGTAGTAGCGGGGGAAAACATTCAGTACTTC	CASSQVVAGENIQYF
NA	TRBV6-1	TRBJ2-1	NA	TGTGCCAGCAGTGATCCGCACGGCGCGAGTTACAATGAGCAGTTCTTC	CASSDPHGASYNEQFF
NA	TRBV2	TRBJ2-1	few	TGTGCCAGCAGCGACGACGGCTACAATGAGCAGTTCTTC	CASSDDGYNEQFF
NA	TRBV4-2	TRBJ2-2	few	TGTGCCAGCAGCCAAGAGCCCCTTGGCACCGGGGAGCTGTTTTTT	CASSQEPLGTGELFF
NA	TRBV7-8	TRBJ2-5	many	TGTGCCAGCAGCTTACACCCGCAGGCCCAAGAGACCCAGTACTTC	CASSLHPQAQETQYF
NA	TRBV12-3/TRBV12-4	TRBJ2-5	NA	TGTGCCAGCAGAACAGGCAGGGGAGTGCAACGAGAGACCCAGTACTTC	CASRTGRGVQRETQYF
TRBD1	TRBV6-2/TRBV6-3	TRBJ1-2	NA	TGTGCCAGCAGTTACTCGGACGTGACAGAGGGGGCCTATGGCTACACCTTC	CASSYSDVTEGAYGYTF
NA	TRBV7-9	TRBJ2-4	many	TGTGCCAGCAGCTTAACAAAGGGAGGTGACCACGTAAACATTCAGTACTTC	CASSLTKGGDHVNIQYF
NA	TRBV6-5	TRBJ1-2	few	TGTGCCAGCAGTAGCTGGGGGGTTAATGGCTACACCTTC	CASSSWGVNGYTF
NA	TRBV6-2/TRBV6-3	TRBJ1-4	NA	TGTGCCAGCACCTTGGGCCCTCTCCGCGCAACTAATGAAAAACTGTTTTTT	CASTLGPLRATNEKLFF
NA	TRBV5-5	TRBJ1-1	NA	TGTGCCAGCAGCCCTTGGTTCCGGGACACTGTGAACACTGAAGCTTTCTTT	CASSPWFRDTVNTEAFF
TRBD1	TRBV5-1	TRBJ1-1	NA	TGCGCCAGTCCGGGACAGGGGGCCGGAGCTGAAGCTTTCTTT	CASPGQGAGAEAFF
NA	TRBV5-6	TRBJ1-2	NA	TGTGCCAGCAGCGAGGACGTTTTTGGCTACACCTTC	CASSEDVFGYTF
TRBD2	TRBV7-6	TRBJ2-3	few	TGTGCCAGCAGCGACACAAGCGGGGGATCTGATACGCAGTATTTT	CASSDTSGGSDTQYF
TRBD1	TRBV12-3/TRBV12-4	TRBJ2-1	NA	TGTGCCAGCAGGGCCGGGACAGGGGCCTACAATGAGCAGTTCTTC	CASRAGTGAYNEQFF
TRBD1	TRBV7-9	TRBJ1-1	few	TGTGCCAGCAGAAAGGACAGGGGTCACACTGAAGCTTTCTTT	CASRKDRGHTEAFF
TRBD1	TRBV7-8	TRBJ1-5	NA	TGTGCCAGCAGCTCTGACGGACAGGACGATTTTCATAGCAATCAGCCCCAGCATTTT	CASSSDGQDDFHSNQPQHF
NA	TRBV4-3	TRBJ2-6	NA	TGCGCCAGCAGCCAAACAGGGTTTGGGGCCAACGTCCTGACTTTC	CASSQTGFGANVLTF
NA	TRBV19	TRBJ1-6	few	TGTGCCAGTAGTATCGGGACGGCATATTCACCCCTCCACTTT	CASSIGTAYSPLHF
NA	TRBV18	TRBJ2-7	NA	TGTGCCAGCTCACCCGACCCACGGACAGACACCTACGAGCAGTACTTC	CASSPDPRTDTYEQYF
NA	TRBV11-2	TRBJ1-4	NA	TGTGCCAGCAGCTTGGGGGAAAGGAATGAAAAACTGTTTTTT	CASSLGERNEKLFF
NA	TRBV4-1	TRBJ1-1	NA	TGCGCCAGCAGCCAAGAAATAGGCACGAACACTGAAGCTTTCTTT	CASSQEIGTNTEAFF
NA	TRBV7-8	TRBJ1-2	many	TGTGCCAGCAGCTTCAAAGGGAGATCCAACTATGGCTACACCTTC	CASSFKGRSNYGYTF
NA	TRBV5-1	TRBJ1-1	once	TGCGCCAGCAGACCTGGGATAAGGGAGAACACTGAAGCTTTCTTT	CASRPGIRENTEAFF
TRBD1	TRBV7-9	TRBJ2-5	NA	TGTGCCAGCAGCTTAAACGACAGGGATGGTCGAGAGACCCAGTACTTC	CASSLNDRDGRETQYF
NA	TRBV12-5	TRBJ2-3	NA	TGTGCTAGTGGTTTGGCCTCCGGGACCTCCACAGATACGCAGTATTTT	CASGLASGTSTDTQYF
NA	TRBV12-5	TRBJ1-4	NA	TGTGCTAGTGGTTTGATCACGGAACGGACGCTAGCAACTAATGAAAAACTGTTTTTT	CASGLITERTLATNEKLFF
TRBD1	TRBV12-3/TRBV12-4	TRBJ1-5	few	TGTGCCAGCAGTTTTGACAGGGGGCAACAGGACAATCAGCCCCAGCATTTT	CASSFDRGQQDNQPQHF
NA	TRBV7-6	TRBJ1-5	NA	TGTGCCAGCAGCTTAAAGCCGGCAGTTAATCAGCCCCAGCATTTT	CASSLKPAVNQPQHF
NA	TRBV5-4	TRBJ2-5	NA	TGTGCCAGCACCGTGCTCGGGGAGACCCAGTACTTC	CASTVLGETQYF
NA	TRBV7-4	TRBJ1-5	NA	TGTGCCAGCAGCTTAGCGCTGGGGGGGGTAGGAGGGCCCCAGCATTTT	CASSLALGGVGGPQHF
TRBD2	TRBV9	TRBJ2-2	NA	TGTGCCAGCAGCGTACCCCGGGAGGCCCCGAACACCGGGGAGCTGTTTTTT	CASSVPREAPNTGELFF
TRBD2	TRBV7-6	TRBJ2-1	NA	TGTGCCAGCAGCTTCAGCAGCGGGGGGGCCTCGGATGAGCAGTTCTTC	CASSFSSGGASDEQFF
NA	TRBV7-2	TRBJ2-3	many	TGTGCCAGCAGCTTCCACGGGGACGAGGATACGCAGTATTTT	CASSFHGDEDTQYF
TRBD1	TRBV6-1	TRBJ2-1	NA	TGTGCCAGCAGTGAAAGCCCCTGGGACAGGGGATCCTACAATGAGCAGTTCTTC	CASSESPWDRGSYNEQFF
TRBD2	TRBV20-1	TRBJ2-7	NA	TGCAGTGCTAGAAACCCGTCGACTAGCGGGGACCTCTCCTACGAGCAGTACTTC	CSARNPSTSGDLSYEQYF
TRBD1	TRBV2	TRBJ1-2	few	TGTGCCAGGCCCAGGGGGGATCATGGCTACACCTTC	CARPRGDHGYTF
TRBD2	TRBV7-9	TRBJ2-5	few	TGTGCCAGCAGCTTATTTAGCGGGGGTGAGACCCAGTACTTC	CASSLFSGGETQYF
NA	TRBV5-6	TRBJ2-1	NA	TGTGCCAGCAGCCCCAAGGATGGGGTCAACAATGAGCAGTTCTTC	CASSPKDGVNNEQFF
NA	TRBV7-9	TRBJ2-3	few	TGTGCCAGCAGCATCTGGGCAGACACGCAGTATTTT	CASSIWADTQYF
TRBD1	TRBV12-3/TRBV12-4	TRBJ1-6	NA	TGTGCCAGCACCGGGGGACAGGGAATTATTTCACCCCTCCACTTT	CASTGGQGIISPLHF
NA	TRBV12-3/TRBV12-4	TRBJ2-5	NA	TGTGCCAGCAGTACCAGACTTTGGGAGACCCAGTACTTC	CASSTRLWETQYF
NA	TRBV28	TRBJ2-1	few	TGTGCCAGCAGTTTACGTGGCGGAGCTAATGAGCAGTTCTTC	CASSLRGGANEQFF
NA	TRBV7-2	TRBJ2-7	NA	TGTGCCAGCAGCTTATCCTGGACAGTTACCGACGAGCAGTACTTC	CASSLSWTVTDEQYF
NA	TRBV6-5	TRBJ1-1	few	TGTGCCAGTCGGGCCATCCGGACTGAAGCTTTCTTT	CASRAIRTEAFF
NA	TRBV7-9	TRBJ1-1	NA	TGTGCCAGCAGCTTAGTGGGGCTGGGACATTTGAACACTGAAGCTTTCTTT	CASSLVGLGHLNTEAFF
NA	TRBV7-8	TRBJ1-5	many	TGTGCCAGCAGCTTAGAGAGGGGACACTATAGCAATCAGCCCCAGCATTTT	CASSLERGHYSNQPQHF
NA	TRBV7-8	TRBJ2-2	many	TGTGCCAGCAGCTTAGCGTGGGAGCTGTTTTTT	CASSLAWELFF